Described below is a single T cell receptor beta chain sequence and its context. The data stem from a study of blood T cell repertoires in COVID-19. Profiled with immunoSEQ multiplex PCR; TCRdb holds only in-frame clones, not every one. The sample has about 250,000 clones; roughly 85% are singletons. The CDR3 is 10 amino acids. Trimming left V 0 bases short and J 10 bases short, with 3 bases between. Germline V gene data show CDR1 as KGHSY and CDR2 as FQNENV. The source is a woman aged 45-65 years with acute COVID-19. The V and J genes are TRBV16 and TRBJ1-1; D remains unclear. Sequencing used PBMCs or T cells enriched from blood (not recorded which). CDR3 in amino acids: CASSQSLAFF. The CDR3 bases are TGTGCCAGCAGCCAATCACTAGCTTTCTTT.